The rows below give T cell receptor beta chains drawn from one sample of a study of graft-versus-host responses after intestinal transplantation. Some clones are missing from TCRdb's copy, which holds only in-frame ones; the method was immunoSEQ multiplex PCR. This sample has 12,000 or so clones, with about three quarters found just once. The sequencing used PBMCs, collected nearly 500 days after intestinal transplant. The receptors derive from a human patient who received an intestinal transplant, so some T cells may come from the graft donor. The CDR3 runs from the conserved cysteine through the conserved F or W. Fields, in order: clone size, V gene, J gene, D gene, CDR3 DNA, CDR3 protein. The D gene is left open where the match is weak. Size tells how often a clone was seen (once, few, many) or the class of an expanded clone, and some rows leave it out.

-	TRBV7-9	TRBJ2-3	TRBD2	TGTGCCAGCAGCCCCTTTGAGGCGGGAGCAACAGATACGCAGTATTTT	CASSPFEAGATDTQYF
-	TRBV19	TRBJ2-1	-	TGTGCCAGTAGACGCTACAGGGTGGATGAGCAGTTCTTC	CASRRYRVDEQFF
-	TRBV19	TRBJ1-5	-	TGTGCCAGTAGTATGGCCCCGTTTAGCAATCAGCCCCAGCATTTT	CASSMAPFSNQPQHF
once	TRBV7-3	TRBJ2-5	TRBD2	TGTGCCAGCAGCCCGGGACTAGCGGTCCAAGAGACCCAGTACTTC	CASSPGLAVQETQYF
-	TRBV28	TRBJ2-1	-	TGTGCCAGCAGTTTATCTCGGCCCGGGCGGCAGTTCTTC	CASSLSRPGRQFF
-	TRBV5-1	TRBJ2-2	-	TGCGCCAGCATCGGGACACCTACGGGAAGGGCCGGGGAGCTGTTTTTT	CASIGTPTGRAGELFF
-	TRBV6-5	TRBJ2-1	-	TGTGCCAGCAGTAAGACAGTTGAGTACAATGAGCAGTTCTTC	CASSKTVEYNEQFF
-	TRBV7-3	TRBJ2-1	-	TGTGCCAGCAGCTTAGGAGGGGGCATGAGGAACAATGAGCAGTTCTTC	CASSLGGGMRNNEQFF
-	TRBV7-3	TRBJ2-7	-	TGTGCCAGCAGCCTAGGGACCCAGGACGAGCAGTACTTC	CASSLGTQDEQYF
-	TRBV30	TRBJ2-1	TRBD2	TGTGCCTGGAGTGTAGGGTGGACTAGTGGGTTTTACAATGAGCAGTTCTTC	CAWSVGWTSGFYNEQFF
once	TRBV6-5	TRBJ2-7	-	TGTGCCAGCAGTTACGGGGGGAGGCCCCTGTACGAGCAGTACTTC	CASSYGGRPLYEQYF
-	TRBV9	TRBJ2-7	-	TGTGCCAGTTCGCGGCAGGGTTCCTTTGAGCAGTACTTC	CASSRQGSFEQYF
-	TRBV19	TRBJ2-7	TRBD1	TGTGCCAGTACCCAGGGACAGGGATACGAGCAGTACTTC	CASTQGQGYEQYF
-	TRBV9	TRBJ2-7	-	TGTGCCAGCAGCGTAGCGCAGGACAACCCGTCTCCTACGAGGGAGCAGTACTTC	CASSVAQDNPSPTREQYF
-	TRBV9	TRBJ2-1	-	TGTGCCAGCAGCGTAGTCCTAGGAAATGAGCAGTTCTTC	CASSVVLGNEQFF
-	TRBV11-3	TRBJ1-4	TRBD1	TGTGCCAGCAGCTTAGGGATCTACAGGGGACTCTATGAAAAACTGTTTTTT	CASSLGIYRGLYEKLFF
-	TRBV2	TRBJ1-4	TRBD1	TGTGCCAGCAGCGAAAGCGGGACAGGCGATAATGAAAAACTGTTTTTT	CASSESGTGDNEKLFF
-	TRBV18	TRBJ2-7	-	TGTGCCAGCTCCATCGGCCCACCTGACTACGAGCAGTACTTC	CASSIGPPDYEQYF
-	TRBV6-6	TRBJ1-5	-	TGTGCCAGCAGTTACGGGGAAGGTCAGCCCCAGCATTTT	CASSYGEGQPQHF
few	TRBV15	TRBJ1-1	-	TGTGCCACCAGCAGACAAGGGAACACTGAAGCTTTCTTT	CATSRQGNTEAFF
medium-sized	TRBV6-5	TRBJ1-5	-	TGTGCCAGCAGTTGGGGGGCTGATCAGCCCCAGCATTTT	CASSWGADQPQHF
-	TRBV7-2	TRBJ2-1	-	TGTGCCAGCAACATGGGGGGGGCTAGCGGCTACAATGAGCAGTTCTTC	CASNMGGASGYNEQFF
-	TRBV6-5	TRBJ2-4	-	TGTGCCAGCAGTTTAAGCCTCTGGGGCAAAAACATTCAGTACTTC	CASSLSLWGKNIQYF
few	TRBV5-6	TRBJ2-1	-	TGTGCCAGCAGCTTGTTGGCGCTAACGAGCTCCTACAATGAGCAGTTCTTC	CASSLLALTSSYNEQFF
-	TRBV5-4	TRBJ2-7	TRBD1	TGTGCCAGCAGCGCCGACAGGGGCGCCTACGAGCAGTACTTC	CASSADRGAYEQYF
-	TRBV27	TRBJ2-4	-	TGTGCCAGCAGTTGGGGGGGACAGAATAACATTCAGTACTTC	CASSWGGQNNIQYF
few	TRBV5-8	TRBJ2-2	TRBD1	TGTGCCAGCAGCTTGCGACAGGGGACCGGGGAGCTGTTTTTT	CASSLRQGTGELFF
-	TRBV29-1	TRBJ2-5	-	TGCAGCATACATGATCCTCGACGCGAGACCCAGTACTTC	CSIHDPRRETQYF
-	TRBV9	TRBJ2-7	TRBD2	TGTGCCAGCAGCGTAGAACAGCGGGACCGATTCTCCTACGAGCAGTACTTC	CASSVEQRDRFSYEQYF
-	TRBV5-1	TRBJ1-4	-	TGCGCCAGCAGCCCGGACACCTATAATGAAAAACTGTTTTTT	CASSPDTYNEKLFF
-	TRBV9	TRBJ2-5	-	TGTGCCAGCAGCCCCAGGACAGTCGAAGAGACCCAGTACTTC	CASSPRTVEETQYF
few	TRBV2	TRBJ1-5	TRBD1	TGTGCCAGCAATAGACAGGGTGGCAATCAGCCCCAGCATTTT	CASNRQGGNQPQHF
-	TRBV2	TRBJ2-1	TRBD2	TGTGCCAGCGCCACTAGCGGGAGCGATGAGCAGTTCTTC	CASATSGSDEQFF
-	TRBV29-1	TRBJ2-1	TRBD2	TGCAGCGCAGTCCCGGGACTATCGCAGTTCTTC	CSAVPGLSQFF
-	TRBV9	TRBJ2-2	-	TGTGCCAGCAGCGTAGTCAGCGGTGACACCGGGGAGCTGTTTTTT	CASSVVSGDTGELFF
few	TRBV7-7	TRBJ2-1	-	TGTGCTAGCAGCTTAGGCGGTACTGGGATCGGTGAGCAGTTCTTC	CASSLGGTGIGEQFF
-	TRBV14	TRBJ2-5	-	TGTGCCAGCAGCCAAGATTGGGCCGACAGCCAAGAGACCCAGTACTTC	CASSQDWADSQETQYF
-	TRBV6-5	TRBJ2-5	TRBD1	TGTGCCAGCAGGGGGACAGGGGGCGGAGAGACCCAGTACTTC	CASRGTGGGETQYF
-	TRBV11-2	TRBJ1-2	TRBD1	TGTGCCAGCAGCTTCGCAACAGGGGACTATGGCTACACCTTC	CASSFATGDYGYTF
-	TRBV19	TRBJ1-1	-	TGTGCCAGTAGTAACAGGGCTAACACTGAAGCTTTCTTT	CASSNRANTEAFF
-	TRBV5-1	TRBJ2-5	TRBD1	TGCGCCAGCAGCGGACGACAGGGGAGAGAGACCCAGTACTTC	CASSGRQGRETQYF
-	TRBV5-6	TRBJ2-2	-	TGTGCCAGCAGCTTAATCGGGGAGCTGTTTTTT	CASSLIGELFF
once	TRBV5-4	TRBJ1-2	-	TGTGCCAGCAGCTCCCCAGGGGCTGACTATGGCTACACCTTC	CASSSPGADYGYTF
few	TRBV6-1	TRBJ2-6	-	TGTGCCAGCCAGTTACAGGGCTCTGGGGCCAACGTCCTGACTTTC	CASQLQGSGANVLTF
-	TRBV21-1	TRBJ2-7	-	TGTGCCAGCAGCCCGAGGGGGTCCAACAGGCCCCTTATGAACGAGCAGTACTTC	CASSPRGSNRPLMNEQYF
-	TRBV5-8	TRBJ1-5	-	TGTGCCAGCAGCCTTGGTTCCGTTCCAGGTCAGCCCCAGCATTTT	CASSLGSVPGQPQHF